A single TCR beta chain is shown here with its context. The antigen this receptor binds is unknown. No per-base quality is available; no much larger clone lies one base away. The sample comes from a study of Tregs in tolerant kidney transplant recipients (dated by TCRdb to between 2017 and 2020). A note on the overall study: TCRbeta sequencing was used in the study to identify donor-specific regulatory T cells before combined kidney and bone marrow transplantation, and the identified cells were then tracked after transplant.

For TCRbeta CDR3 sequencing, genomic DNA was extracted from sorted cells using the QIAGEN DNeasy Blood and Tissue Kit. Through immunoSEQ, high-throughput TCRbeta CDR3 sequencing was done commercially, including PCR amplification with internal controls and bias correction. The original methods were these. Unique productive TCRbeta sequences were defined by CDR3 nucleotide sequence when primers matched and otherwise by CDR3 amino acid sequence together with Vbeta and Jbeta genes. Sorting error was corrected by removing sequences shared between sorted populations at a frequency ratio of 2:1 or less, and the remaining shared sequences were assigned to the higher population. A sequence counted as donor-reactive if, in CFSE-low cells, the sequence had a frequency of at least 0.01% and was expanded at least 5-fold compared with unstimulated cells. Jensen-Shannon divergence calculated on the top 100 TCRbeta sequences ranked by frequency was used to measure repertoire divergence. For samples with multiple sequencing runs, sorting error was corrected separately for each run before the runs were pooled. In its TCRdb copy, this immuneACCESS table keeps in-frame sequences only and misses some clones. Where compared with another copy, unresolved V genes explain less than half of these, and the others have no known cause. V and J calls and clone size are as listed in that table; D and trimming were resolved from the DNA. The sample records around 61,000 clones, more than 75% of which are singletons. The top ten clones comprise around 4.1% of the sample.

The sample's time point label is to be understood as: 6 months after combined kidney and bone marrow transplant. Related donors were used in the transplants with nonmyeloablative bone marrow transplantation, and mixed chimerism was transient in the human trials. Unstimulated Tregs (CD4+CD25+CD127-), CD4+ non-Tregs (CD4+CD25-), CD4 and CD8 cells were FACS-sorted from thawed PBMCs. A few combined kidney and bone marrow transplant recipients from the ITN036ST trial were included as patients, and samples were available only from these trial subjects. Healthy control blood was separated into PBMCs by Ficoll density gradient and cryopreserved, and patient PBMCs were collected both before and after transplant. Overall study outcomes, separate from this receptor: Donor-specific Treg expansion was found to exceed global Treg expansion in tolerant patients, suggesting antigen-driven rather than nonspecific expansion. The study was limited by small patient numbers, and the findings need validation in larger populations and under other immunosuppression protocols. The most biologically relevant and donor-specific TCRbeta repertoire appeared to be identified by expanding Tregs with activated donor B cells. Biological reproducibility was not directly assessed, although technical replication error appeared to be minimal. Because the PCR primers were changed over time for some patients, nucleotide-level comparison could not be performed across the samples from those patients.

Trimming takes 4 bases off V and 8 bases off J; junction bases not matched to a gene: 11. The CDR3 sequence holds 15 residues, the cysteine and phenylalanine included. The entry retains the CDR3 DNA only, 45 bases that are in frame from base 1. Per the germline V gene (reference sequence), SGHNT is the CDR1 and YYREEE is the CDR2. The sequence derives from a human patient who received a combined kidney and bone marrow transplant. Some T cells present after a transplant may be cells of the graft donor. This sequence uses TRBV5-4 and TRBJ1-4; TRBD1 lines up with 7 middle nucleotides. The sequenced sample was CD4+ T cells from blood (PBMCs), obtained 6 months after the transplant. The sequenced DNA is TGTGCCAGCAGCCTACATGGACAGGCACGGGAAAAACTGTTTTTT. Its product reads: CASSLHGQAREKLFF.